This T cell receptor (beta chain) was documented in a study of CD8 T cells in ankylosing spondylitis. Study-wide results and limits: Reportedly, disease-linked clones are significantly enriched in ankylosing spondylitis patients' matched synovial fluid. Typical of ankylosing spondylitis blood, it appeared, was a TCR beta motif of about eight highly homologous variants. Disease-linked clones, CD8+, were relatively rare in peripheral blood.

The CDR3 runs 13 residues. The ends were cut back, 5 bases at V and 6 bases at J, with 11 bases in the middle. The germline gives CDR1 KGHDR, CDR2 SFDVKD. The authors made TCR beta libraries by quantitative 5'-RACE with molecular barcodes. TCRdb passed the 5' RACE reads through MiXCR, listing each CDR3 protein once. Among 250,000 to 300,000 distinct CDR3 sequences listed, about 20% were seen once. This clonotype was detected only a few times. Its antigen is currently unknown. Sequenced material: blood, either unsorted or a sorted T cell fraction (not recorded which). This clonotype was sampled from a male donor with ankylosing spondylitis or in good health (not recorded which). The chain couples TRBV24-1 to TRBJ2-3, with D possibly being TRBD2 (5 bases). CDR3 sequence: CATSGAGADTQYF. The CDR3 DNA sequence: TGTGCCACCAGTGGCGCGGGCGCGGATACGCAGTATTTT.